The sequence of this T cell receptor (beta chain) was determined in a study of blood T cell repertoires in COVID-19. Measured with immunoSEQ multiplex PCR; TCRdb has only the in-frame clones, and not every one. The sample lists some 300,000 clones, roughly 88% occurring once. The V end was cut by 5 bases, the J end by 7 bases, with 14 bases between. The CDR3 is 13 amino acids. Per germline, CDR1 KGHSH and CDR2 LQKENI. The chain has TRBV18 and TRBJ1-2; tentative D call: TRBD1 (5 bases). The sequence derives from a woman younger than 45 who had recovered from COVID-19. Sample: peripheral blood. CDR3 sequence (DNA): TGTGCCAGCTCAGGAGGAGGGGCCGGTGGCTACACCTTC. This sequence encodes CASSGGGAGGYTF. Variable domain in full (rest from reference TRBV18 and TRBJ1-2): NAGVMQNPRHLVRRRGQEARLRCSPMKGHSHVYWYRQLPEEGLKFMVYLQKENIIDESGMPKERFSAEFPKEGPSILRIQQVVRGDSAAYFCASSGGGAGGYTFGSGTRLTVV.